The 24 T cell receptor beta chains below come from one sample, sequenced in a study of CD8 T cells in Susac syndrome. RNA amounts of roughly 0.5 to 1 ug underwent reverse transcription with random hexamers. MiXCR, applied by TCRdb to the immunoSEQ multiplex PCR reads, yields one record per CDR3 protein. The data contain some 190,000 distinct CDR3 sequences, less than 95% of them singletons. Source material: CD4+ T cells from PBMCs. The receptors originated from a human donor with Susac syndrome.

The chain joins TRBV7-9 to TRBJ1-1; no reliable D call. The germline gives CDR1 SEHNR, CDR2 FQNEAQ (reference sequence). There are 14 residues in the CDR3. The ends were cut back, 6 bases at V and 6 bases at J, with 17 bases in the middle. CDR3 loop: CASRLHPVASEAFF. Written as DNA, the CDR3 is TGTGCCAGCAGATTACATCCCGTGGCTTCTGAAGCTTTCTTT.

The V call is TRBV28, the J call TRBJ2-7; 7 bases align to TRBD1. Germline V CDR1 and CDR2: MDHEN, SYDVKM. The CDR3 covers 15 residues. J was trimmed by 1 base and V by 3 bases; bases with no gene match: 6. This CDR3 reads CASSFVWGQSYEQYF. The CDR3 nucleotides read TGTGCCAGCAGTTTCGTCTGGGGACAGTCCTACGAGCAGTACTTC.

The rearrangement uses TRBV30 and TRBJ1-1; no clear D gene. The CDR3 has 12 amino acids. V was cut by 2 bases and J by 0 bases, with 4 bases left in between. Germline values: CDR1 GTSNPN, CDR2 SVGIG (reference sequence). CDR3 amino acids: CAWSLLNTEAFF. In nucleotides, the CDR3 is TGTGCCTGGAGTCTATTGAACACTGAAGCTTTCTTT.

The V call is TRBV6-5, the J call TRBJ2-5, with D uncertain. The CDR3 covers 15 residues. Germline CDR1 and CDR2: MNHEY and SVGAGI. Trimming took off 4 bases at V and 4 bases at J, with 16 bases between the two ends. This chain's CDR3 is CASSSTPTELETQYF. CDR3 coding DNA: TGTGCCAGCAGTTCCACCCCCACAGAGTTAGAGACCCAGTACTTC.

V gene TRBV30 combines with J gene TRBJ1-3, with D uncertain. The CDR3 spans 13 residues. The V and J ends lost 4 bases and 0 bases respectively, with 7 bases between them. Germline values: CDR1 GTSNPN, CDR2 SVGIG (reference sequence). The CDR3 DNA reads TGTGCCTGGAAATCGGGCTCTGGAAACACCATATATTTT. As protein: CAWKSGSGNTIYF. Full variable domain (rest looked up from reference TRBV30 and TRBJ1-3): SQTIHQWPATLVQPVGSPLSLECTVEGTSNPNLYWYRQAAGRGLQLLFYSVGIGQISSEVPQNLSASRPQDRQFILSSKKLLLSDSGFYLCAWKSGSGNTIYFGEGSWLTVV.

The rearrangement uses TRBV6-5 and TRBJ1-2; possibly TRBD1 for D (6 bases). The CDR3 is made up of 15 amino acids. Germline loops: CDR1 MNHEY, CDR2 SVGAGI. Trimming pared 5 bases from V and 3 bases from J, leaving 16 bases between. As DNA, the CDR3 is TGTGCCAGCAGTAACCGCAGGGGACGTCACTATGGCTACACCTTC. Its translation: CASSNRRGRHYGYTF.

The V call is TRBV5-4, the J call TRBJ1-1, with D hard to call. This CDR3 has 14 residues. The ends were cut back, 1 base at V and 3 bases at J, with 10 bases in the middle. The V gene's germline CDR1 is SGHNT and CDR2 YYREEE (reference sequence). The CDR3 nucleotides are TGTGCCAGCAGCTTGAACTGGCCGGACACTGAAGCTTTCTTT. It is translated as CASSLNWPDTEAFF.

This clonotype was observed once. The CDR3 nucleotides read TGTGCCAGCAGCTTAACCCTCTGGGATGGCTACACCTTC. It is translated as CASSLTLWDGYTF. The chain has TRBV7-2 and TRBJ1-2; D gene ambiguous. The CDR3 covers 13 residues. Per the germline V gene, CDR1 is SGHTA and CDR2 is FQGNSA. The V end lost 2 bases, the J end lost 6 bases, and 10 bases lay between the germline ends.

Only one count was recorded for this clonotype. V usage is TRBV7-9 and J usage is TRBJ1-2; D unresolved. V was clipped by 5 bases and J by 6 bases, with 16 bases between them. The CDR3 totals 14 residues. In germline, CDR1 is SEHNR, CDR2 FQNEAQ (reference sequence). This chain's CDR3 is CASSGFLQRDGYTF. The CDR3 DNA is TGTGCCAGCAGCGGTTTCCTACAGCGGGATGGCTACACCTTC.

This chain links TRBV29-1 with TRBJ1-2, with D possibly being TRBD1 (5 bases). CDR1 is SQVTM and CDR2 is ANQGSEA in the germline V gene. The CDR3 has 15 amino acids. Trimming stripped 0 bases from V and 9 bases from J, with 20 bases between. This CDR3 reads CSVEDVRGRGESYTF. In DNA, the CDR3 is TGCAGCGTTGAAGATGTCCGTGGGAGGGGAGAGAGCTACACCTTC.

V usage is TRBV6-2 or TRBV6-3 and J usage is TRBJ1-1; tentatively, D is TRBD1 (5 bases). Germline V gene sequence: CDR1 MNHEY, CDR2 SVGEGT. This CDR3 region has 16 residues. Trimming stripped 4 bases from V and 0 bases from J, with 15 bases between. CDR3 sequence: CASSSGHHTMNTEAFF. The CDR3 DNA is TGTGCCAGCAGTTCTGGACACCATACCATGAACACTGAAGCTTTCTTT.

This chain connects TRBV19 to TRBJ1-5; D call uncertain. The germline CDR1 and CDR2 sequences are LNHDA and SQIVND (reference sequence). Trimming stripped 7 bases from V and 5 bases from J, with 18 bases between. This CDR3 has 15 residues. CDR3 sequence: CASTMSRETDQPQHF. As DNA, the CDR3 is TGTGCCAGTACCATGAGTAGGGAGACGGATCAGCCCCAGCATTTT.

This chain uses TRBV5-1 with TRBJ2-3, with D possibly TRBD1 on 5 matching bases. CDR3 size: 14 residues. Per germline, CDR1 SGHRS and CDR2 YFSETQ. Trimming took off 0 bases at V and 2 bases at J, with 7 bases between the two ends. Here the CDR3 DNA reads TGCGCCAGCAGCTTGGCACAGGACACAGATACGCAGTATTTT. Its translation is CASSLAQDTDTQYF. The whole variable domain, remainder taken from reference TRBV5-1 and TRBJ2-3, is KAGVTQTPRYLIKTRGQQVTLSCSPISGHRSVSWYQQTPGQGLQFLFEYFSETQRNKGNFPGRFSGRQFSNSRSEMNVSTLELGDSALYLCASSLAQDTDTQYFGPGTRLTVL.

This chain links TRBV19 with TRBJ2-1; D is unresolved. The V gene's germline CDR1 is LNHDA and CDR2 SQIVND (reference sequence). The CDR3 sequence is 14 residues long. The V gene lost 8 bases and the J gene lost 5 bases, with 16 bases spanning the gap. CDR3 amino acids: CASSRAGSHNEQFF. CDR3 sequence (DNA): TGTGCCAGTTCTCGCGCTGGGTCCCACAATGAGCAGTTCTTC.

V and J are TRBV18 and TRBJ2-7, with D possibly being TRBD1 (5 bases). CDR1 KGHSH and CDR2 LQKENI come from the germline V gene. V gave up 5 bases and J gave up 5 bases, with 16 bases separating them. The CDR3 is made up of 14 amino acids. The CDR3 region has the DNA TGTGCCAGCTCAAAGGACCCTGCAGGGAACGAGCAGTACTTC. It yields the protein CASSKDPAGNEQYF.

The rearrangement joins TRBV6-5 to TRBJ2-2, with 12 bases matching TRBD1. Germline V gene lookup returns CDR1 MNHEY and CDR2 SVGAGI. J lost 4 bases, V lost 2 bases, and 2 bases had no gene match. The CDR3 is 16 residues long. The CDR3 is CASSYRDRGLTGELFF. In nucleotides, the CDR3 is TGTGCCAGCAGTTACAGGGACAGGGGGCTCACCGGGGAGCTGTTTTTT.

This chain uses TRBV4-3 with TRBJ2-5; 7 bases are a match to TRBD2. Looked up from germline, CDR1 is LGHNA and CDR2 is YSLEER. V lost 4 bases, J lost 2 bases, and 7 bases stayed unmatched. The CDR3 is 15 residues long. The CDR3 loop reads CASSLQLARQETQYF. The CDR3 nucleotides read TGCGCCAGCAGCCTTCAACTAGCGCGACAAGAGACCCAGTACTTC.

The rearrangement links TRBV29-1 to TRBJ1-4; a weak D match, TRBD1 (5 bases). With 7 bases removed from V and 2 bases from J, the gap between germline ends came to 14 bases. CDR1 and CDR2 (germline): SQVTM, ANQGSEA. CDR3 length: 14 amino acids. CDR3 DNA: TGCAGCGAAGGGTGGGGCGCCACTAATGAAAAACTGTTTTTT. Translated: CSEGWGATNEKLFF.

Details on this clonotype: The junction differs from germline at one of its ends, possibly a read error. J is TRBJ1-1 and V is TRBV7-7; unclear D gene. Germline CDR1 is SSHAT and CDR2 is FNYEAQ (reference sequence). The CDR3 consists of 13 residues. The CDR3 DNA reads as TGTGCTAGCAGCTTAGACGGGTCGGCTGAAGCTTTCTTT. It specifies CASSLDGSAEAFF.

CDR3 in amino acids: CASKQGARTEAFF. CDR3 coding DNA: TGTGCCAGCAAACAGGGGGCAAGGACTGAAGCTTTCTTT. This chain joins TRBV12-3 or TRBV12-4 and TRBJ1-1; 9 bases line up with TRBD1. CDR3 length: 13 residues. V lost 7 bases, J lost 5 bases, and 5 bases stayed unmatched.

The gene calls are TRBV12-3 or TRBV12-4 and TRBJ2-1, with D perhaps TRBD1 or TRBD2 (5 bases each). The CDR3 has 12 amino acids. V was pared by 4 bases and J by 8 bases, with 9 bases between. The CDR3, as DNA: TGTGCCAGCAGTTGGATGGGGGATGAGCAGTTCTTC. It translates to CASSWMGDEQFF.

The chain couples TRBV24-1 to TRBJ2-1; 13 bases map to TRBD2. Per germline, CDR1 KGHDR and CDR2 SFDVKD. CDR3 size: 16 residues. The V and J ends lost 4 bases and 9 bases, in that order; junction bases with no gene match: 8. Here the CDR3 reads CATSEPTSGGAAEQFF. The DNA for the CDR3 is TGTGCCACCAGTGAACCTACTAGCGGGGGGGCAGCTGAGCAGTTCTTC.

This rearrangement joins TRBV20-1 to TRBJ2-1; perhaps TRBD2 as D (5 bases). Trimming stripped 0 bases from V and 5 bases from J, with 14 bases between. The germline V gene has CDR1 DFQATT and CDR2 SNEGSKA (reference sequence). This CDR3 has 15 residues. DNA for the CDR3: TGCAGTGCTAGAGATCTCAGGACCGGGGACAATGAGCAGTTCTTC. This encodes CSARDLRTGDNEQFF.

Details on this clonotype: The junction shows a germline mismatch at one end, possibly a read error. The chain couples TRBV6-5 to TRBJ2-1; perhaps TRBD2 as D (6 bases). CDR3 length equals 11 residues. The V gene's germline CDR1 is MNHEY and CDR2 SVGAGI. The CDR3 region has the DNA TGTGCCAGCAGTTATGCCGGGACTCAGGTCTTC. Encoded protein: CASSYAGTQVF.